This T cell receptor beta chain was captured in a study of cytomegalovirus exposure and HLA in healthy donors. Points from the study as a whole: Later, TCR association rates were found to vary by HLA locus, highest for DRB1 and lowest for HLA-C. By a later analysis, the bulk of CMV-associated TCR beta chains appeared HLA-restricted. Despite most TCR sequences being rare, some public TCRs occurred in many donors.

As to this clone: Its target is not known.

Healthy bone marrow donors supplied every sample. A multiplex PCR was run with 60 Vbeta primers and 13 Jbeta primers. Sequencing was performed with immunoSEQ multiplex PCR; in TCRdb, only in-frame clones are kept and a portion is missing. The data hold under 200,000 clones, with roughly 82% observed a single time. Sample: PBMCs. This sequence originates from a man aged 45-60 years in good health and CMV-seropositive.

CDR3 residues: CAISESTASYNEQFF. As DNA, the CDR3 is TGTGCCATCAGTGAGTCGACAGCCTCCTACAATGAGCAGTTCTTC. V and J are TRBV10-3 and TRBJ2-1; D is perhaps TRBD1 (5 bases). Trimming removed 0 bases from V and 0 bases from J, with 6 bases in between. CDR3 size: 15 residues. Germline V CDR1 and CDR2: ENHRY, SYGVKD.